The clone carrying this TCR beta chain was detected a few times. Its antigen is unknown. The junction differs from germline at one of its ends, possibly a read error. The sample belongs to a study of somatic mutations in cytotoxic T cells in rheumatoid arthritis. Study as a whole: Flow-sorting brought some V beta antibody-stained T-cell populations to nearly 100% purity, V beta1+ cells sequenced for TCRB among them.

Per the authors' pipeline: The authors compared patient CD8+ clones larger than 1% against published virus-specific TCRB sequences. Only a few of these clones matched. Using immunoSEQ multiplex PCR, the repertoire was profiled, and TCRdb retains in-frame clones only, with some absent. That table gives V, J and clone size, and the DNA gave D and trimming. The repertoire consists of 1,500 or so clones, with 87% occurring once and the leading ten covering more than 35%. General study results and limits: Compared with age-matched healthy controls, rheumatoid arthritis patients did not differ significantly in CD8+ T-cell clonality.

The CDR3 is 15 residues long. The V gene's germline CDR1 is SSHAT and CDR2 FNYEAQ (reference sequence). The specimen was CD8+ T cells sorted from blood. This receptor was obtained from a woman in her 70s with rheumatoid arthritis. The chain uses TRBV7-7 and TRBJ2-7; tentative D call: TRBD2 (6 bases). CDR3 loop: CASSSTNSGDDEQYF. CDR3 nucleotide sequence: TGTGCTAGCAGCTCGACAAATAGCGGTGACGACGAGCAGTACTTC.